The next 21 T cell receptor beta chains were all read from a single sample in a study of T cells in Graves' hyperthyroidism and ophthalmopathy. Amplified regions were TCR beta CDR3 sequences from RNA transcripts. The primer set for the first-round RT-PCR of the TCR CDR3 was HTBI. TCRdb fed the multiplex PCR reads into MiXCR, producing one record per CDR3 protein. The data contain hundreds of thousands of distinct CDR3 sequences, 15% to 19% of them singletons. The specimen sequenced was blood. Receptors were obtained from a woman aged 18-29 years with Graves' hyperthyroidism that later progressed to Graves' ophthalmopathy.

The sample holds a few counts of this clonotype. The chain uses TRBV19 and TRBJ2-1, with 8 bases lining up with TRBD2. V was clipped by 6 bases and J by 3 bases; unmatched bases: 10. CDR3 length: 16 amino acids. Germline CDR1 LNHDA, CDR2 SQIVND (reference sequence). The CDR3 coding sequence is TGTGCCAGTAGGCCGCGGGGAGCGGGAGACTACAATGAGCAGTTCTTC. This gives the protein CASRPRGAGDYNEQFF. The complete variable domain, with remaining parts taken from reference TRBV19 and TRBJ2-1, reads DGGITQSPKYLFRKEGQNVTLSCEQNLNHDAMYWYRQDPGQGLRLIYYSQIVNDFQKGDIAEGYSVSREKKESFPLTVTSAQKNPTAFYLCASRPRGAGDYNEQFFGPGTRLTVL.

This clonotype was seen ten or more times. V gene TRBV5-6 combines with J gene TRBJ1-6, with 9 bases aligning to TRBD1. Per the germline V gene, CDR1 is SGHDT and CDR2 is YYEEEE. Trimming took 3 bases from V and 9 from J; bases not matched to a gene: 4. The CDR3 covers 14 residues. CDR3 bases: TGTGCCAGCAGCTCTGGGACAGGGAGTTCACCCCTCCACTTT. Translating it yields CASSSGTGSSPLHF. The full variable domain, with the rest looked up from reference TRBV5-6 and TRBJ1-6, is DAGVTQSPTHLIKTRGQQVTLRCSPKSGHDTVSWYQQALGQGPQFIFQYYEEEERQRGNFPDRFSGHQFPNYSSELNVNALLLGDSALYLCASSSGTGSSPLHFGNGTRLTVT.

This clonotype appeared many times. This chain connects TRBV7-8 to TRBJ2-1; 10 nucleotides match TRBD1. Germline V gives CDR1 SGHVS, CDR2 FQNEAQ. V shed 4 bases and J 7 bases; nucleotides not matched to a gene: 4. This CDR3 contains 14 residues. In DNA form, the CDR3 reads TGTGCCAGCAGCTCGACAGGGGGCGAAAATGAGCAGTTCTTC. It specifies CASSSTGGENEQFF.

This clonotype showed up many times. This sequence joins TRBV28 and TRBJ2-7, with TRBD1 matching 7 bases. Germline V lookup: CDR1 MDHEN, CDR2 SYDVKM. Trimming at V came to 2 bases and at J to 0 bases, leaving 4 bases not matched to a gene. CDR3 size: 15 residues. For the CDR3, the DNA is TGTGCCAGCAGTTTAGACAGGGAGTACTCCTACGAGCAGTACTTC. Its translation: CASSLDREYSYEQYF.

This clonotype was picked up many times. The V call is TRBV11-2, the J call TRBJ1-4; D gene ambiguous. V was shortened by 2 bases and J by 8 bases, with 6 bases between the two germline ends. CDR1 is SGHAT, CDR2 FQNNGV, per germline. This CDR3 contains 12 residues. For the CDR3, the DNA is TGTGCCAGCAGCTTACCTGGGGAAAAACTGTTTTTT. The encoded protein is CASSLPGEKLFF.

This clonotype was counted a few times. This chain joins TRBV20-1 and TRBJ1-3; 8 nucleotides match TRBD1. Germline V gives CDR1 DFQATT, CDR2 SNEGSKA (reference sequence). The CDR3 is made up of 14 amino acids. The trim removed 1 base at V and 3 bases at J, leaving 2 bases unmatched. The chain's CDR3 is CSARAGQGGNTIYF. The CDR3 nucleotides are TGCAGTGCTAGAGCCGGACAGGGTGGAAACACCATATATTTT.

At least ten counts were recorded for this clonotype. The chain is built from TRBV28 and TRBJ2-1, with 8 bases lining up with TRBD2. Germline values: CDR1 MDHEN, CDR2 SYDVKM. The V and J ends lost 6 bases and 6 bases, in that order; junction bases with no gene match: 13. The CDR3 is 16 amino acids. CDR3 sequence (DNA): TGTGCCAGCAGCACAAGGACTAGCTCCCTAGGCAATGAGCAGTTCTTC. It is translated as CASSTRTSSLGNEQFF.

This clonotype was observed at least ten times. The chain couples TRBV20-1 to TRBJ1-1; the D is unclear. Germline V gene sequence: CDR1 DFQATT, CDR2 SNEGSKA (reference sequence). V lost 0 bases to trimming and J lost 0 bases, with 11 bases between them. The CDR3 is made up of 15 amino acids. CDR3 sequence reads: CSAREVQWVNTEAFF. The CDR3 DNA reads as TGCAGTGCTAGAGAAGTACAGTGGGTGAACACTGAAGCTTTCTTT.

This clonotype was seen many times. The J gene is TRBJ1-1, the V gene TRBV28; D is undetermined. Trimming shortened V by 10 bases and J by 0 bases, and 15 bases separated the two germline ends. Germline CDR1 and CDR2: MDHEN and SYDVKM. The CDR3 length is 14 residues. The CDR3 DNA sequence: TGTGCCAAACAACAGTCCTTAATGAACACTGAAGCTTTCTTT. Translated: CAKQQSLMNTEAFF. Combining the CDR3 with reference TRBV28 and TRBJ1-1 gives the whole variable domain DVKVTQSSRYLVKRTGEKVFLECVQDMDHENMFWYRQDPGLGLRLIYFSYDVKMKEKGDIPEGYSVSREKKERFSLILESASTNQTSMYLCAKQQSLMNTEAFFGQGTRLTVV.

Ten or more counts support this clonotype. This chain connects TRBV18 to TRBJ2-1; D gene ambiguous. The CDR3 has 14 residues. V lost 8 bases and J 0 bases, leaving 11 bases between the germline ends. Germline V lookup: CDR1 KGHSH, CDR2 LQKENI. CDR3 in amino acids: CASSPGLSYNEQFF. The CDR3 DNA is TGTGCCAGCAGCCCCGGCCTCTCCTACAATGAGCAGTTCTTC.

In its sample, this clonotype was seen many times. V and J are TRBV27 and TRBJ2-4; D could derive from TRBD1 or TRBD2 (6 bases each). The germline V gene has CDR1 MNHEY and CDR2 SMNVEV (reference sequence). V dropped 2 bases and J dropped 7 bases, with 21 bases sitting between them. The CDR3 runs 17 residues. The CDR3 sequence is CASSLEGGTSYGNIQYF. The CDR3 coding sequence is TGTGCCAGCAGTTTAGAAGGGGGGACATCCTATGGGAACATTCAGTACTTC.

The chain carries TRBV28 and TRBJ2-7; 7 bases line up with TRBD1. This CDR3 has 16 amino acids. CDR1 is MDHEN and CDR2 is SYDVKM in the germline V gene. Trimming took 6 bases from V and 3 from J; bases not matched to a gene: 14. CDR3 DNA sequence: TGTGCCAGCAGAATTAGGACAGGTCGAACTCTCTACGAGCAGTACTTC. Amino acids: CASRIRTGRTLYEQYF.

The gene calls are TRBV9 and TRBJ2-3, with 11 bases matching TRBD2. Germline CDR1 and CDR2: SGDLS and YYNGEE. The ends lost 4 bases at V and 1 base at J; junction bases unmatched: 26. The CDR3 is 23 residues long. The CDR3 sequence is CASSNTRDPLGDSGRARTDTQYF. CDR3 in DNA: TGTGCCAGCAGCAATACCCGGGACCCCCTGGGCGATAGCGGGAGGGCCCGCACAGATACGCAGTATTTT. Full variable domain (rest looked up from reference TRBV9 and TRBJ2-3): DSGVTQTPKHLITATGQRVTLRCSPRSGDLSVYWYQQSLDQGLQFLIQYYNGEERAKGNILERFSAQQFPDLHSELNLSSLELGDSALYFCASSNTRDPLGDSGRARTDTQYFGPGTRLTVL.

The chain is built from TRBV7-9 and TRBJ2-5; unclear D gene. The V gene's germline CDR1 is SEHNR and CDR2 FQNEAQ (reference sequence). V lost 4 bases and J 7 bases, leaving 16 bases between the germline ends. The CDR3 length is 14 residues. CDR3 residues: CASSSRSGIGTQYF. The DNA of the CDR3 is TGTGCCAGCAGCTCTCGTTCTGGTATAGGGACCCAGTACTTC. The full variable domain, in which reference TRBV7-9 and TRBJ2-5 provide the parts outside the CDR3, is DTGVSQNPRHKITKRGQNVTFRCDPISEHNRLYWYRQTLGQGPEFLTYFQNEAQLEKSRLLSDRFSAERPKGSFSTLEIQRTEQGDSAMYLCASSSRSGIGTQYFGPGTRLLVL.

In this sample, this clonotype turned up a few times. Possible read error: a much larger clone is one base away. CDR3 nucleotides: TGTGCCACCAGCAGAGTGTACGGGGTCCTCCAAGAGACCCGGTACTTC. It encodes CATSRVYGVLQETRYF. V and J are TRBV15 and TRBJ2-5; D is possibly TRBD2 (5 bases). This CDR3 is 16 amino acids long. Germline values: CDR1 LNHNV, CDR2 YYDKDF (reference sequence).

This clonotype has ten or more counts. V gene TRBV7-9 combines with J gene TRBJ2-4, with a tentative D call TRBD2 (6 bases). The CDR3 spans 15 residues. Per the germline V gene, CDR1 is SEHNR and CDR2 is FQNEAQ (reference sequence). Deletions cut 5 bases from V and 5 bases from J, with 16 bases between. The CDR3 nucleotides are TGTGCCAGCAGCCCTTATGGGGGGATTCAAAACATTCAGTACTTC. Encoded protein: CASSPYGGIQNIQYF.

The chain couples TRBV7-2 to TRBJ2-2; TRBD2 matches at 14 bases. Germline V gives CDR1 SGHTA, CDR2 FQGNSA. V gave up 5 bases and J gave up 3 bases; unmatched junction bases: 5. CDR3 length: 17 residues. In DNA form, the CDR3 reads TGTGCCAGCAGCACGCGACTAGCGGGAGGGCACACCGGGGAGCTGTTTTTT. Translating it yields CASSTRLAGGHTGELFF.

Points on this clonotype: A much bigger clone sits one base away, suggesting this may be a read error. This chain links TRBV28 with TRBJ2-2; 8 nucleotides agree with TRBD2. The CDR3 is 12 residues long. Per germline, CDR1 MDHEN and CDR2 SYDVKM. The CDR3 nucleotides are TGTGCCAGCAGCTCGATCGGGGGGGAGCTGCTTTTT. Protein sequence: CASSSIGGELLF.

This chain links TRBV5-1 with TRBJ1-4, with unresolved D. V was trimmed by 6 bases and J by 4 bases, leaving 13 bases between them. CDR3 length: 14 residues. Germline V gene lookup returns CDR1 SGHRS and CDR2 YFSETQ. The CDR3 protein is CASKIGGINEKLFF. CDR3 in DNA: TGCGCCAGCAAAATTGGTGGTATTAATGAAAAACTGTTTTTT.

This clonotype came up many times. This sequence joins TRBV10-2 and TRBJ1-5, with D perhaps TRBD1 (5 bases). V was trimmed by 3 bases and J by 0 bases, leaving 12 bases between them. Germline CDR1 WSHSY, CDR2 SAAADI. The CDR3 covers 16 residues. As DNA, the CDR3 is TGCGCCAGCAGTGAATCGCCAGGGAATAGCAATCAGCCCCAGCATTTT. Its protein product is CASSESPGNSNQPQHF.

The CDR3 spells CASSQDNRESNQPQHF. As DNA, the CDR3 is TGCGCCAGCAGCCAAGATAATAGGGAATCAAATCAGCCCCAGCATTTT. This chain connects TRBV4-1 to TRBJ1-5; D gene unclear. The CDR3 is made up of 16 amino acids. The V end was cut by 0 bases, the J end by 4 bases, with 13 bases between. Germline V gene sequence: CDR1 MGHRA, CDR2 YSYEKL.